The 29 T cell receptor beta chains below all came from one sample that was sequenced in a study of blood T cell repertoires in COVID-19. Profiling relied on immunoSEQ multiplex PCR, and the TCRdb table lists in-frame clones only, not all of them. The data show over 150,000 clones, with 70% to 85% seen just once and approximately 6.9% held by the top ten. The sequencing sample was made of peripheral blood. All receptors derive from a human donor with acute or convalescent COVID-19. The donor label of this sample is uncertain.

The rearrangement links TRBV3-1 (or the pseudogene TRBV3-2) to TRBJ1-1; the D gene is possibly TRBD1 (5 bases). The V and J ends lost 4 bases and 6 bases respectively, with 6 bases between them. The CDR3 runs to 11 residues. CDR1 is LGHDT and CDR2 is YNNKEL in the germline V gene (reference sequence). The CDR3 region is CASSRGAEAFF. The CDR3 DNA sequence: TGTGCCAGCAGCCGGGGGGCTGAAGCTTTCTTT.

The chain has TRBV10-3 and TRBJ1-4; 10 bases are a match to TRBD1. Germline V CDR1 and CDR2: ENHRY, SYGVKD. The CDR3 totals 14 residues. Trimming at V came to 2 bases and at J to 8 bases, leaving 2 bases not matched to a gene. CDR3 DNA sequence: TGTGCCATCAGTGAGGGGACAGGGGACGAAAAACTGTTTTTT. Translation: CAISEGTGDEKLFF.

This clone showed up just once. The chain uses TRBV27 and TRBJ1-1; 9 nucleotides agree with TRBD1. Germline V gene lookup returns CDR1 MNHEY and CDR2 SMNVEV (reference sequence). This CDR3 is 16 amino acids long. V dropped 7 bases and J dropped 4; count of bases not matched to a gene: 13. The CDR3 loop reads CASTNDRGVVGTEAFF. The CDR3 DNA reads TGTGCCAGCACCAACGACAGGGGGGTTGTGGGCACTGAAGCTTTCTTT.

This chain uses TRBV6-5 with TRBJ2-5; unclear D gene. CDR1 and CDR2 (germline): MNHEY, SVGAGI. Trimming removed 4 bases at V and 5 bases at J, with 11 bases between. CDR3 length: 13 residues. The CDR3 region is CASSSSGRETQYF. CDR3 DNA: TGTGCCAGCAGTTCCTCGGGCAGGGAGACCCAGTACTTC.

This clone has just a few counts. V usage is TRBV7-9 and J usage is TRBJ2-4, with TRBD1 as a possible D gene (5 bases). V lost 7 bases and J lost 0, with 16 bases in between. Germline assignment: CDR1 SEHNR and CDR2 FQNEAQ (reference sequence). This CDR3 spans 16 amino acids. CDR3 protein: CASTISGNIAKNIQYF. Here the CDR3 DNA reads TGTGCCAGCACCATATCAGGGAATATAGCCAAAAACATTCAGTACTTC. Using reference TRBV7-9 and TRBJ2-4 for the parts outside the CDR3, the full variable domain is DTGVSQNPRHKITKRGQNVTFRCDPISEHNRLYWYRQTLGQGPEFLTYFQNEAQLEKSRLLSDRFSAERPKGSFSTLEIQRTEQGDSAMYLCASTISGNIAKNIQYFGAGTRLSVL.

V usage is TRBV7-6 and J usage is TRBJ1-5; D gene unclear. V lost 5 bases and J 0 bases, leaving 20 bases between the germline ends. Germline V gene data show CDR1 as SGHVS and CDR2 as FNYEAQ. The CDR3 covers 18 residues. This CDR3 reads CASSPRLGAGYSNQPQHF. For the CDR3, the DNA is TGTGCCAGCAGCCCAAGGTTAGGAGCGGGTTATAGCAATCAGCCCCAGCATTTT.

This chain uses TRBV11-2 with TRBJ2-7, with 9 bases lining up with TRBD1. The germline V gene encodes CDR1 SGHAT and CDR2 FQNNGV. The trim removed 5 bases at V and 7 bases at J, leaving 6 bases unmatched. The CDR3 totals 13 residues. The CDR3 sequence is CASSRDRDREQYF. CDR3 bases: TGTGCCAGCAGCAGGGACAGGGACCGGGAGCAGTACTTC.

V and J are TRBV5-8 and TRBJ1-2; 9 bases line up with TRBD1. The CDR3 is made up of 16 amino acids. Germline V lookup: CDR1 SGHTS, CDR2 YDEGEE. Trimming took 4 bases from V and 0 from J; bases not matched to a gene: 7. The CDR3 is CASSLRDRATNYGYTF. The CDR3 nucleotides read TGTGCCAGCAGCCTGCGGGACAGGGCAACTAACTATGGCTACACCTTC.

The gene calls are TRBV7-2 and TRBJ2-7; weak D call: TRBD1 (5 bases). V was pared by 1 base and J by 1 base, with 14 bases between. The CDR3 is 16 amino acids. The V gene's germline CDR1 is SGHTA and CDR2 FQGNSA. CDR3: CASSLVSTEHSYEQYF. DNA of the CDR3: TGTGCCAGCAGCTTAGTATCGACAGAACATTCCTACGAGCAGTACTTC.

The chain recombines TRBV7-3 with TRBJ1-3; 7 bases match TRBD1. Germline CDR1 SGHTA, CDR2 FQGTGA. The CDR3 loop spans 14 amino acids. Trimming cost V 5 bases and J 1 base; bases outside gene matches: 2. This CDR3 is CASSPTGSGNTIYF. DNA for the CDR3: TGTGCCAGCAGCCCGACAGGGTCTGGAAACACCATATATTTT.

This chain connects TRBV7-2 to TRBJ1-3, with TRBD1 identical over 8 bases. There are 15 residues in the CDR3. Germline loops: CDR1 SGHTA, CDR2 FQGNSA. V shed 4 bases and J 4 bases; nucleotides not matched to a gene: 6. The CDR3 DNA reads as TGTGCCAGCAGCTCAGGACAGGGCTGGGGAAACACCATATATTTT. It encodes CASSSGQGWGNTIYF.

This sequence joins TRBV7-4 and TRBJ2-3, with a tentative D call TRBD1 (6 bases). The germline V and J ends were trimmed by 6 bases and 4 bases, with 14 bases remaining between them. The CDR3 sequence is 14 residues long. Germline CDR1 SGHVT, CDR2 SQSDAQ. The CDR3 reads CASRWTALSDTQYF. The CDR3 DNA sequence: TGTGCCAGCAGATGGACAGCGCTCTCAGATACGCAGTATTTT.

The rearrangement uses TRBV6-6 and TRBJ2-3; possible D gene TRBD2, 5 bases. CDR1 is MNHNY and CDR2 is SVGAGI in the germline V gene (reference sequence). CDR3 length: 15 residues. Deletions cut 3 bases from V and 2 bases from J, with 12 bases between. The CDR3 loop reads CASSYGGGATDTQYF. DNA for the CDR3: TGTGCCAGCAGTTATGGCGGAGGAGCCACAGATACGCAGTATTTT.

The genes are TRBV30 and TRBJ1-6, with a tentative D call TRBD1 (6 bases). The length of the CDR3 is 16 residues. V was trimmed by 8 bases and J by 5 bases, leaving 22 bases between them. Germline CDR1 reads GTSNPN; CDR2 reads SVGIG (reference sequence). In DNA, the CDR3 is TGTGCCGGGGAGAAGGGGGAAGAGGTCGATAATTCACCCCTCCACTTT. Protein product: CAGEKGEEVDNSPLHF.

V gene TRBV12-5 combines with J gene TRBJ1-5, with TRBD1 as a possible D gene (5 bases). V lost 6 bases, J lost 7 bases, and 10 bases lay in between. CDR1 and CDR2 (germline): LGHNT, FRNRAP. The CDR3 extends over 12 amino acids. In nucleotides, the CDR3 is TGTGCTAGTGGGACTGGACACCAGCCCCAGCATTTT. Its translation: CASGTGHQPQHF.

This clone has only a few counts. CDR3 nucleotides: TGCAGCGTCCGACTAGCGGGTTACACCGGGGAGCTGTTTTTT. Its translation is CSVRLAGYTGELFF. The V call is TRBV29-1, the J call TRBJ2-2; 10 positions agree with TRBD2. Germline trimming cut 6 bases from V and 3 bases from J; bases unmatched to any gene: 4. The CDR3 is 14 residues long. The germline V gene has CDR1 SQVTM and CDR2 ANQGSEA.

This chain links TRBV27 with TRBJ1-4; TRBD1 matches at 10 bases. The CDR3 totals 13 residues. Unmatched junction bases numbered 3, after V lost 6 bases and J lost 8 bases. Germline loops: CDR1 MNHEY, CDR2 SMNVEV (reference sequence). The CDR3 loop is CASRGTGVEKLFF. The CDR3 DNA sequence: TGTGCCAGCAGAGGGACAGGGGTCGAAAAACTGTTTTTT.

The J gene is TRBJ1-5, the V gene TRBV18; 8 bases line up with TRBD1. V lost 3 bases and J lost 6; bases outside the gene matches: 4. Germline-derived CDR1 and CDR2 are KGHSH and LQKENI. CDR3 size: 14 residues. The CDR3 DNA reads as TGTGCCAGCTCACCGAGCAGGGGGCTTCAGCCCCAGCATTTT. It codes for CASSPSRGLQPQHF. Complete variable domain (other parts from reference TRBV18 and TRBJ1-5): NAGVMQNPRHLVRRRGQEARLRCSPMKGHSHVYWYRQLPEEGLKFMVYLQKENIIDESGMPKERFSAEFPKEGPSILRIQQVVRGDSAAYFCASSPSRGLQPQHFGDGTRLSIL.

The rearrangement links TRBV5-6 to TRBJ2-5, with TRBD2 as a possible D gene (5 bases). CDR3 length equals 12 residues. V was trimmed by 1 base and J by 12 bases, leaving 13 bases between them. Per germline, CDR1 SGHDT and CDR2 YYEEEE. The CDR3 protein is CASSLRETLEYF. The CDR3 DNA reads TGTGCCAGCAGCTTGAGGGAGACCCTAGAGTACTTC.

CDR3 amino acids: CAISEGGGGYNSPLHF. DNA of the CDR3: TGTGCCATCAGTGAGGGAGGGGGCGGCTATAATTCACCCCTCCACTTT. The chain has TRBV10-3 and TRBJ1-6, with TRBD1 matching 7 bases. The CDR3 length is 16 residues. With V trimmed by 2 bases and J by 3 bases, 4 bases remained unmatched. CDR1 and CDR2 from the germline V gene are ENHRY and SYGVKD.

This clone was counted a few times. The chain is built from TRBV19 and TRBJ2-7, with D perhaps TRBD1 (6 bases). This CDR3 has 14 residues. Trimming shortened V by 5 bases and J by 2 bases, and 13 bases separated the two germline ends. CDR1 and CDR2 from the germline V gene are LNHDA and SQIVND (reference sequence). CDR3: CASSWGHKAYEQYF. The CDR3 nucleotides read TGTGCCAGTAGTTGGGGACATAAAGCCTACGAGCAGTACTTC.

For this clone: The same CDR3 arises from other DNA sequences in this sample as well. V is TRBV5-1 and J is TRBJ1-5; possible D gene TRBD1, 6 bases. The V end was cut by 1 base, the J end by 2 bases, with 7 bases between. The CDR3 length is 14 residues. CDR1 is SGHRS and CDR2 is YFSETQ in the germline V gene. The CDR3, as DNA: TGCGCCAGCAGCTTGTCAGGGGGCAATCAGCCCCAGCATTTT. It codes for CASSLSGGNQPQHF.

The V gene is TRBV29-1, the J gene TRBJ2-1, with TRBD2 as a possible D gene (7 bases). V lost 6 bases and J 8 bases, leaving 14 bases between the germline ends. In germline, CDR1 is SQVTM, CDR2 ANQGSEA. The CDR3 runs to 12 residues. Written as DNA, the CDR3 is TGCAGCGTCCACCCGGGGGGCCATGAGCAGTTCTTC. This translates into CSVHPGGHEQFF.

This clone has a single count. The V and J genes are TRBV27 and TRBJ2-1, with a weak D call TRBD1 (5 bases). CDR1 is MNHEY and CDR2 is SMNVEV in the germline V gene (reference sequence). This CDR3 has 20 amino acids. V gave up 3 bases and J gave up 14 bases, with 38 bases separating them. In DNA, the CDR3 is TGTGCCAGCAGTTTTCCCCCAATCTTTCTTCAGGGTGACCAGCCAAAACCAAAGTTCTTC. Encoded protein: CASSFPPIFLQGDQPKPKFF.

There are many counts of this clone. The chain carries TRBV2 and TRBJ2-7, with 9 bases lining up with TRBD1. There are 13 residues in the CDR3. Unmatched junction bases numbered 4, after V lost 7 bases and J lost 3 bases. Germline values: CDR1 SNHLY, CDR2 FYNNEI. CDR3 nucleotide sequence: TGTGCCAGCAAAGGACAGGGGAACTACGAGCAGTACTTC. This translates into CASKGQGNYEQYF.

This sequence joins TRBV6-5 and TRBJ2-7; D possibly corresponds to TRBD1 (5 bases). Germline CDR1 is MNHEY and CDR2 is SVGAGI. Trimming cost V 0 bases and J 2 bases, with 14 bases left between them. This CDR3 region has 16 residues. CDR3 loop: CASSYSGQGLTYEQYF. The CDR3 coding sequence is TGTGCCAGCAGTTACTCAGGGCAGGGATTAACCTACGAGCAGTACTTC.

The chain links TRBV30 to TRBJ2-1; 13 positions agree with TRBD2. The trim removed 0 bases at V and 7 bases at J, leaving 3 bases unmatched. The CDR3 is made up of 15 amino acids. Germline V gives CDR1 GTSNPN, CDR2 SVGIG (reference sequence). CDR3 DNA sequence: TGTGCCTGGAGTGTACGGACTAGCGGGAGAAATGAGCAGTTCTTC. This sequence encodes CAWSVRTSGRNEQFF. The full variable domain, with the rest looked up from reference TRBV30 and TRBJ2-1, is SQTIHQWPATLVQPVGSPLSLECTVEGTSNPNLYWYRQAAGRGLQLLFYSVGIGQISSEVPQNLSASRPQDRQFILSSKKLLLSDSGFYLCAWSVRTSGRNEQFFGPGTRLTVL.

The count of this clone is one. The CDR3 reads CASSVGQGMGYTF. CDR3 nucleotides: TGTGCCAGCAGCGTAGGTCAGGGGATGGGCTACACCTTC. The V gene is TRBV9, the J gene TRBJ1-2; D perhaps matches TRBD1 (6 bases). The germline V and J ends were trimmed by 0 bases and 8 bases, with 11 bases remaining between them. Per germline, CDR1 SGDLS and CDR2 YYNGEE. This CDR3 region has 13 residues.

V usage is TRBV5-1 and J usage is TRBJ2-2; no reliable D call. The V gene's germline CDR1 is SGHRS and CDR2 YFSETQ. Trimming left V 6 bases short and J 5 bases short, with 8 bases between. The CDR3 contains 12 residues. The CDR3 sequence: CASNSQTGELFF. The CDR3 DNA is TGCGCCAGCAATTCCCAAACCGGGGAGCTGTTTTTT.